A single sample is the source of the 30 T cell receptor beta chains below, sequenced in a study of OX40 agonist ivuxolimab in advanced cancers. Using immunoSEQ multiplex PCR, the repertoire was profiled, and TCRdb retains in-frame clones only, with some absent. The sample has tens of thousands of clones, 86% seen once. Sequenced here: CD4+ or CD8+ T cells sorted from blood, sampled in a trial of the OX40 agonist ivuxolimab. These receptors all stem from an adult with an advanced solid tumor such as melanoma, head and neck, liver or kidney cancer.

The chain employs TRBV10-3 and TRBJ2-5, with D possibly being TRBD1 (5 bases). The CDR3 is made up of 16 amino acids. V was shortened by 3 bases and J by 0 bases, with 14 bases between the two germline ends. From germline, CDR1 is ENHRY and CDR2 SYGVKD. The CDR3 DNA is TGTGCCATCAGTGATCGCGCGGCAGGGAACCAAGAGACCCAGTACTTC. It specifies CAISDRAAGNQETQYF.

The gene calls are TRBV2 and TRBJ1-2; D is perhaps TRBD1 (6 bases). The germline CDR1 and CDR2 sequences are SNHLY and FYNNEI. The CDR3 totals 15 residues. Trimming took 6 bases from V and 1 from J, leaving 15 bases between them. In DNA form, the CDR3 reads TGTGCCAGCAGGACAGGAGATACGCTTAACTATGGCTACACCTTC. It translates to CASRTGDTLNYGYTF.

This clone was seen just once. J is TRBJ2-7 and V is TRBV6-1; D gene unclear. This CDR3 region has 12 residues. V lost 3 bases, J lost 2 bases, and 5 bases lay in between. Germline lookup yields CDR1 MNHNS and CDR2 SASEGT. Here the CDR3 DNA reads TGTGCCAGCAGTGAGGTCCCCTACGAGCAGTACTTC. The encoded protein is CASSEVPYEQYF.

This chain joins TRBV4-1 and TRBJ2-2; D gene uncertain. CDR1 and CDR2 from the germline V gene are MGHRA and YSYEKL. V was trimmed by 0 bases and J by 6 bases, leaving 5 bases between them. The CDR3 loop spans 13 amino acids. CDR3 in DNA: TGCGCCAGCAGCCAAGAGGGATCCGGGGAGCTGTTTTTT. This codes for CASSQEGSGELFF.

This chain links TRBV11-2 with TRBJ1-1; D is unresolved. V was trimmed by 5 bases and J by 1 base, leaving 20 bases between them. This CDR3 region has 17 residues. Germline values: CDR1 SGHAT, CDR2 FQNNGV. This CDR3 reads CASSQGPDIPRNTEAFF. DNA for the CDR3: TGTGCCAGCAGCCAAGGACCCGATATACCAAGGAACACTGAAGCTTTCTTT.

CDR3 region: CASSQFGGSHEQYF. CDR3 in DNA: TGCGCCAGCAGCCAATTCGGCGGTTCCCACGAGCAGTACTTC. J is TRBJ2-7 and V is TRBV4-1, with unresolved D. This CDR3 is built from 14 residues. Per germline, CDR1 MGHRA and CDR2 YSYEKL. V was cut by 2 bases and J by 5 bases, with 13 bases left in between.

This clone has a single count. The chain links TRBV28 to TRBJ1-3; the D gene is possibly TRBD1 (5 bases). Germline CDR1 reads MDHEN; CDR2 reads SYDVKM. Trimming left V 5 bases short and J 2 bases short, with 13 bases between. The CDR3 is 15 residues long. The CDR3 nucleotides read TGTGCCAGCAGTCCCTTGTGGGGACCTGGAAACACCATATATTTT. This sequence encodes CASSPLWGPGNTIYF.

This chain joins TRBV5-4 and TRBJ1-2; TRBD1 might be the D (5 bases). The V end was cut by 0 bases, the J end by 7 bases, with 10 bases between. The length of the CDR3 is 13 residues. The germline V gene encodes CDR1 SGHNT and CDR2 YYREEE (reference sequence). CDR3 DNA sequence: TGTGCCAGCAGCTTGGAGGGACCGAGTGGCTACACCTTC. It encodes CASSLEGPSGYTF.

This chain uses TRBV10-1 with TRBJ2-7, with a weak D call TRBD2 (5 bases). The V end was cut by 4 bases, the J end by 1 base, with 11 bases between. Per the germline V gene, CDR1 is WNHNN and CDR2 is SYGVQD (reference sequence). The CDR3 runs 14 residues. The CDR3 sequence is CASSGGGGSYEQYF. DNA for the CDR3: TGCGCCAGCAGTGGTGGAGGTGGGTCCTACGAGCAGTACTTC.

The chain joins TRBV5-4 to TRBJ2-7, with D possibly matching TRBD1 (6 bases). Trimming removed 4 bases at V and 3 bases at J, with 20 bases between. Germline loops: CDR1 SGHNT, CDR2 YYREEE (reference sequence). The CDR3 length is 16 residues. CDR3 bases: TGTGCCAGCAGCGGATGGGGATTAGGCAGGGGCTACGAGCAGTACTTC. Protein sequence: CASSGWGLGRGYEQYF. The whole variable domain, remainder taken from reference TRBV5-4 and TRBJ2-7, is ETGVTQSPTHLIKTRGQQVTLRCSSQSGHNTVSWYQQALGQGPQFIFQYYREEENGRGNFPPRFSGLQFPNYSSELNVNALELDDSALYLCASSGWGLGRGYEQYFGPGTRLTVT.

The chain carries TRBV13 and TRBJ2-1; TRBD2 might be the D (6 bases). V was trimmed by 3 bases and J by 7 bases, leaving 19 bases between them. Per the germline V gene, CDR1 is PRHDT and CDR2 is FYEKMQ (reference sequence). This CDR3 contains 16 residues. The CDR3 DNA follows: TGTGCCAGCAGCTTGGCGAGTCAGGGAGGTGTAAATGAGCAGTTCTTC. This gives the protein CASSLASQGGVNEQFF. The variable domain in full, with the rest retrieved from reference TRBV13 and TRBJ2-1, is AAGVIQSPRHLIKEKRETATLKCYPIPRHDTVYWYQQGPGQDPQFLISFYEKMQSDKGSIPDRFSAQQFSDYHSELNMSSLELGDSALYFCASSLASQGGVNEQFFGPGTRLTVL.

CDR3 sequence reads: CASSLVFMSSYNEQFF. DNA of the CDR3: TGTGCCAGCAGCTTAGTTTTTATGAGCTCCTACAATGAGCAGTTCTTC. The V call is TRBV11-2, the J call TRBJ2-1, with D unresolved. Germline V CDR1 and CDR2: SGHAT, FQNNGV. Trimming removed 1 base at V and 0 bases at J, with 10 bases between. CDR3 size: 16 residues.

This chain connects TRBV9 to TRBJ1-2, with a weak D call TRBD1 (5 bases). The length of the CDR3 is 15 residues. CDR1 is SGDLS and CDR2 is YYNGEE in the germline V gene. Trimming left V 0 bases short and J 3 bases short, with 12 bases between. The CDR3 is CASSVGGGGHYGYTF. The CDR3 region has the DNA TGTGCCAGCAGCGTAGGGGGCGGAGGTCACTATGGCTACACCTTC. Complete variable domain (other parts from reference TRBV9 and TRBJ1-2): DSGVTQTPKHLITATGQRVTLRCSPRSGDLSVYWYQQSLDQGLQFLIQYYNGEERAKGNILERFSAQQFPDLHSELNLSSLELGDSALYFCASSVGGGGHYGYTFGSGTRLTVV.

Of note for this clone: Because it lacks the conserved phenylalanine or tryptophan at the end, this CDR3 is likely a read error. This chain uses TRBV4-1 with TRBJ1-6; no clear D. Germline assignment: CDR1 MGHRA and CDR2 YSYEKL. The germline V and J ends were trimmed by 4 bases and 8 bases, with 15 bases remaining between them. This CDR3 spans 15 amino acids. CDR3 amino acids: CASSPTEGGDSPLHL. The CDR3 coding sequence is TGCGCCAGCAGCCCCACCGAGGGTGGAGATTCACCCCTCCACCTT.

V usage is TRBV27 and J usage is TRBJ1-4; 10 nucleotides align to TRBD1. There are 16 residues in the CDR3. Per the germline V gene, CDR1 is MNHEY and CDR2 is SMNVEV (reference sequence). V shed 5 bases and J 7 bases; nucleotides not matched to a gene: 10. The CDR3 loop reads CASSLAPGTGVEKLFF. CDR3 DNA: TGTGCCAGCAGTCTTGCCCCCGGGACAGGGGTTGAAAAACTGTTTTTT.

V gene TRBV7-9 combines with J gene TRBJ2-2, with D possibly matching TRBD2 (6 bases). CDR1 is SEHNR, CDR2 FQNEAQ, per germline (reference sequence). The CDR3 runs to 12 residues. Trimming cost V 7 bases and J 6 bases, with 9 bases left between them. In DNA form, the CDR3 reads TGTGCCAGCACCCCGGGGGCCGGGGAGCTGTTTTTT. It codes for CASTPGAGELFF.

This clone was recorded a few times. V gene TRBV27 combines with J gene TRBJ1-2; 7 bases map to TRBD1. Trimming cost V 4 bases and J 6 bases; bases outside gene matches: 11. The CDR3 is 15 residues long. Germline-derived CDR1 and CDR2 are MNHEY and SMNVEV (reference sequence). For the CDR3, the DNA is TGTGCCAGCAGTTACCTGCTGACAGGGATCAATGGCTACACCTTC. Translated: CASSYLLTGINGYTF.

The DNA of the CDR3 is TGTGCCAGCAGCCAAAGCGGGGGGATAAACGAGCAGTACTTC. Translated: CASSQSGGINEQYF. The chain combines TRBV7-2 with TRBJ2-7; 9 positions match TRBD2. From germline, CDR1 is SGHTA and CDR2 FQGNSA. This CDR3 has 14 residues. V gave up 5 bases and J gave up 5 bases; unmatched junction bases: 7.

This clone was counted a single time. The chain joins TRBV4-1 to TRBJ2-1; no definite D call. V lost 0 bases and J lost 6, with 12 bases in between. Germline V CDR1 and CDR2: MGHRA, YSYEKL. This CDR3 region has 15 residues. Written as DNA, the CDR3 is TGCGCCAGCAGCCAAGACGCCAGAGGTACCAATGAGCAGTTCTTC. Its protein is CASSQDARGTNEQFF.

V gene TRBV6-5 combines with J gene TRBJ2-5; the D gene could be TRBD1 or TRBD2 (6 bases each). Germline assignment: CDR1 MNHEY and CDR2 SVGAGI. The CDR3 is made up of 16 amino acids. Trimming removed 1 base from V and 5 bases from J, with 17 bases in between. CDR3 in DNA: TGTGCCAGCAGTTACTACCCTGGGGGGCACCGGGAGACCCAGTACTTC. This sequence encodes CASSYYPGGHRETQYF.

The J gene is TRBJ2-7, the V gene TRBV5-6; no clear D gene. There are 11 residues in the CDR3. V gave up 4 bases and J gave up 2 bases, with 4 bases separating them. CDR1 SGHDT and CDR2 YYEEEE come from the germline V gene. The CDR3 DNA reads TGTGCCAGCAGCCAGACCTACGAGCAGTACTTC. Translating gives CASSQTYEQYF.

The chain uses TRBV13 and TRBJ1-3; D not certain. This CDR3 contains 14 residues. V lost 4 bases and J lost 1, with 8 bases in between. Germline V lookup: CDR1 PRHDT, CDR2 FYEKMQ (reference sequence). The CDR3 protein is CASSSLASGNTIYF. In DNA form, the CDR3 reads TGTGCCAGCAGCTCTTTGGCTTCTGGAAACACCATATATTTT.

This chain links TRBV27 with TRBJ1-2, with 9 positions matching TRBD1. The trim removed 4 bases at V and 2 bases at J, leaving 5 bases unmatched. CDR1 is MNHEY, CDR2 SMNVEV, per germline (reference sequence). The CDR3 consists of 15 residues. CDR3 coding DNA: TGTGCCAGCAGTTCCCTGGGACAGGGAAACTATGGCTACACCTTC. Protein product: CASSSLGQGNYGYTF.

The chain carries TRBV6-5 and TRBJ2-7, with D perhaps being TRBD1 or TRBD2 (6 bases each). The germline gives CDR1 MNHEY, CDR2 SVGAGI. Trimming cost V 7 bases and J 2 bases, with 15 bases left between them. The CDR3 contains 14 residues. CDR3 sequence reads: CASTFSGEAYEQYF. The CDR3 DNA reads TGTGCCAGCACTTTCTCAGGGGAGGCCTACGAGCAGTACTTC.

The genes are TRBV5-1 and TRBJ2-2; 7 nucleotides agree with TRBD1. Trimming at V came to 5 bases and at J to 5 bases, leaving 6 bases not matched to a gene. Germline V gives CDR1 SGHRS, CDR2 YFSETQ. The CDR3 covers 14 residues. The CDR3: CASRPSTGTGELFF. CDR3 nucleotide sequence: TGCGCCAGCAGACCCTCGACAGGGACCGGGGAGCTGTTTTTT.

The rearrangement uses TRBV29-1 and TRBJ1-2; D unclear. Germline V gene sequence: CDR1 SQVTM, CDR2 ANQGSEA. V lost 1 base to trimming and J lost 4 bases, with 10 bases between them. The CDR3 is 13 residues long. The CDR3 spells CSVEGVMGYGYTF. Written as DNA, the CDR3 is TGCAGCGTTGAAGGGGTTATGGGCTATGGCTACACCTTC. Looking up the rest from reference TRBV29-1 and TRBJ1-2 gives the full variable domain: SAVISQKPSRDICQRGTSLTIQCQVDSQVTMMFWYRQQPGQSLTLIATANQGSEATYESGFVIDKFPISRPNLTFSTLTVSNMSPEDSSIYLCSVEGVMGYGYTFGSGTRLTVV.

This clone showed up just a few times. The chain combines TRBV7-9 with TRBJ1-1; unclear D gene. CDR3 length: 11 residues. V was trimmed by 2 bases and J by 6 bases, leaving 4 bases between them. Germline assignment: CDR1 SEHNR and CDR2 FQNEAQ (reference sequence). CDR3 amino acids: CASSLLPEAFF. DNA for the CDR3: TGTGCCAGCAGCTTACTTCCTGAAGCTTTCTTT.

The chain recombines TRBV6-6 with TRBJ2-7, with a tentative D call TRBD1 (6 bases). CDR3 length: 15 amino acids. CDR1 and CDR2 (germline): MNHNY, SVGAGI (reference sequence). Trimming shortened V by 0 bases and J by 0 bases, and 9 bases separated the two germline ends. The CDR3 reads CASSYSPDSSYEQYF. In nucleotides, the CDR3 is TGTGCCAGCAGTTACTCTCCGGACAGCTCCTACGAGCAGTACTTC.

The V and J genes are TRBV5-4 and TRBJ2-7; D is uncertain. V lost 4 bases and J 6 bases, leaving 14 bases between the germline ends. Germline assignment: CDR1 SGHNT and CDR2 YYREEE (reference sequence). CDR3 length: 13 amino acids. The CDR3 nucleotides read TGTGCCAGCAGCCCACGGACCAGCCCCGAGCAGTACTTC. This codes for CASSPRTSPEQYF.

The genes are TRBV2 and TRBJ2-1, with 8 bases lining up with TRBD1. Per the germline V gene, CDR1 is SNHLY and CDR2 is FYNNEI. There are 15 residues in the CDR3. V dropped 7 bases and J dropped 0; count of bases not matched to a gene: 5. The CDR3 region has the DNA TGTGCCAGCACCGGACAGGGAGCCTCCTACAATGAGCAGTTCTTC. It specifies CASTGQGASYNEQFF.